This T cell receptor (beta chain) originates from a study of T-cell reconstitution after alpha-beta-depleted transplantation in children. This CDR3 has 13 amino acids. The germline V and J ends were trimmed by 2 bases and 2 bases, with 6 bases remaining between them. Germline assignment: CDR1 LNHDA and CDR2 SQIVND (reference sequence). It was with unique molecular identifiers that the TCRbeta library was prepared. TCRdb passed the PCR reads through MiXCR, listing each CDR3 protein once. This sample yields 40,000 to 55,000 distinct CDR3 sequences, of which about 9% are seen a single time; about 26% belongs to the top ten.

Specimen: PBMCs, mostly from graft donor cells, collected 60 days after TCRalphabeta/CD19-depleted stem cell transplant. V and J are TRBV19 and TRBJ2-5; D not resolved. This clonotype was sampled from a male patient aged 2 to 10 who had a stem cell transplant for chronic granulomatous disease, so the T cells may come from the graft donor. CDR3 protein: CASSISQQETQYF. DNA for the CDR3: TGTGCCAGTAGTATATCTCAGCAAGAGACCCAGTACTTC.